This note documents a single T cell receptor (beta chain) sequence. The sample belongs to a study of blood T cell repertoires in COVID-19. Those who participated ranged in age from about 18 to 89 years and resided in 20 to 25 US areas. Cohort 3 donors were reported recovered after two negative PCRs, clearance, or symptom resolution. The CDR3 contains 14 residues. Looked up from germline, CDR1 is SGDLS and CDR2 is YYNGEE. With 3 bases clipped from V and 1 base from J, the junction kept 3 bases outside the gene matches. Original processing notes: How many nucleated cells were present was estimated from reference gene primer amplification. Libraries were prepared by immunoSEQ multiplex PCR; TCRdb keeps only in-frame clonotypes and omits some of them. V and J calls and clone size are given by that table; D and trimming were obtained from the DNA. This table has about 160,000 clones, about 80% appearing once.

The V gene is TRBV9, the J gene TRBJ1-2; 7 nucleotides line up with TRBD1. The receptor was derived from a woman between 55 and 75 years old who had recovered from COVID-19. The sequenced sample consisted of PBMCs or T cells enriched from blood (not recorded which). The CDR3 protein is CASSGGDSNYGYTF. The CDR3 region has the DNA TGTGCCAGCAGCGGCGGGGACAGTAACTATGGCTACACCTTC.